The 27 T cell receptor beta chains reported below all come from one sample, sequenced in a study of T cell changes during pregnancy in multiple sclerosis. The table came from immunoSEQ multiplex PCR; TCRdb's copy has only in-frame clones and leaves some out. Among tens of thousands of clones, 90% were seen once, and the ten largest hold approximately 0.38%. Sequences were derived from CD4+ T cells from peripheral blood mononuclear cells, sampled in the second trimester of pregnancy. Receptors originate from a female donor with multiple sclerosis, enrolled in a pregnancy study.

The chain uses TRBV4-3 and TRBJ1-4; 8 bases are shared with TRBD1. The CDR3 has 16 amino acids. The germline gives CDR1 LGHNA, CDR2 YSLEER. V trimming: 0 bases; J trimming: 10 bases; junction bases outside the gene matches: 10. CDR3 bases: TGCGCCAGCAGCCAAGATCAAGGGACAGGCGGGCGAAAACTGTTTTTT. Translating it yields CASSQDQGTGGRKLFF.

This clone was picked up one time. The CDR3 coding sequence is TGTGCCAGCAGCGCTCTACGTGAAGTATATGGCTACACCTTC. Protein: CASSALREVYGYTF. This chain links TRBV7-9 with TRBJ1-2, with D unresolved. V lost 5 bases and J lost 5, with 15 bases in between. The CDR3 consists of 14 residues. The germline V gene encodes CDR1 SEHNR and CDR2 FQNEAQ (reference sequence).

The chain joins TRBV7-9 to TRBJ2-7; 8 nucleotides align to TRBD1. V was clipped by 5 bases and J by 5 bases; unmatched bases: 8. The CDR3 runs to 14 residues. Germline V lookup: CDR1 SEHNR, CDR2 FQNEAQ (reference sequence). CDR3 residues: CASSPTGDWHEQYF. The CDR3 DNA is TGTGCCAGCAGCCCGACAGGGGACTGGCACGAGCAGTACTTC.

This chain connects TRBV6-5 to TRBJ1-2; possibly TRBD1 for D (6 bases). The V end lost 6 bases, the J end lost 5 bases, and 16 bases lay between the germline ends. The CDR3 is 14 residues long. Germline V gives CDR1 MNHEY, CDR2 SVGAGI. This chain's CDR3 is CASRKTGSTYGYTF. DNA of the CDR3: TGTGCCAGCAGAAAGACAGGCTCAACTTATGGCTACACCTTC.

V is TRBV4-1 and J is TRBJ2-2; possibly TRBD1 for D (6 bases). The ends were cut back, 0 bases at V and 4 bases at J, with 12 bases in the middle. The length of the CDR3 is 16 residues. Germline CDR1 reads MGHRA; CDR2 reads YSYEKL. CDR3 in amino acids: CASSQEMGAGTGELFF. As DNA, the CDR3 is TGCGCCAGCAGCCAAGAAATGGGGGCGGGCACCGGGGAGCTGTTTTTT.

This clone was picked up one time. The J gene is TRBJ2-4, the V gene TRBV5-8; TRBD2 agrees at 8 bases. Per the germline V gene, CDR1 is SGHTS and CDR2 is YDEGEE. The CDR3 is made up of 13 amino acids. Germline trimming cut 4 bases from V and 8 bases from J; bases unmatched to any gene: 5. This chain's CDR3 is CASSLGLGDIQYF. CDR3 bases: TGTGCCAGCAGCCTGGGACTAGGGGACATTCAGTACTTC.

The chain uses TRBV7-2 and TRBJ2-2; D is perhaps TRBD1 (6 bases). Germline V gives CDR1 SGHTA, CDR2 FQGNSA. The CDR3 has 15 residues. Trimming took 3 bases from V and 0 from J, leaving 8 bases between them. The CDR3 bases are TGTGCCAGCAGCTTGAGGGGGACGAACACCGGGGAGCTGTTTTTT. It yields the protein CASSLRGTNTGELFF.

This chain's CDR3 is CASSLVGGEGYTF. In nucleotides, the CDR3 is TGTGCCAGCAGCTTAGTAGGGGGCGAGGGCTACACCTTC. The chain is built from TRBV7-9 and TRBJ1-2; 7 nucleotides line up with TRBD1. The ends lost 1 base at V and 8 bases at J; junction bases unmatched: 4. The germline gives CDR1 SEHNR, CDR2 FQNEAQ (reference sequence). This CDR3 region has 13 residues. Variable domain in full (rest from reference TRBV7-9 and TRBJ1-2): DTGVSQNPRHKITKRGQNVTFRCDPISEHNRLYWYRQTLGQGPEFLTYFQNEAQLEKSRLLSDRFSAERPKGSFSTLEIQRTEQGDSAMYLCASSLVGGEGYTFGSGTRLTVV.

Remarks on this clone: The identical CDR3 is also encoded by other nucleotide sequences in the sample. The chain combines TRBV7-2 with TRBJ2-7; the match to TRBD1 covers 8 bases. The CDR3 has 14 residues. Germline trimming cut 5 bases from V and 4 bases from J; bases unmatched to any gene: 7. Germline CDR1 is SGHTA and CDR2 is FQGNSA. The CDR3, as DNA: TGTGCCAGCAGCCCGCCAGGGGGCGGTTACGAGCAGTACTTC. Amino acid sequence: CASSPPGGGYEQYF.

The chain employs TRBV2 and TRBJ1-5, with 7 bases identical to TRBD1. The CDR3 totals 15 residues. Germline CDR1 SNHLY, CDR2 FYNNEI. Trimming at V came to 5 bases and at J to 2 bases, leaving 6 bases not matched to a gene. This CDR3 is CASSPQGEGNQPQHF. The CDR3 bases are TGTGCCAGCAGTCCCCAGGGGGAGGGCAATCAGCCCCAGCATTTT.

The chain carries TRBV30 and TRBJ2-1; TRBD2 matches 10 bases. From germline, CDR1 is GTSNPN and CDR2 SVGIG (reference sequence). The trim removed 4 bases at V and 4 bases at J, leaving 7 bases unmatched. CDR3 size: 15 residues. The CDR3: CAWIIGTSEYNEQFF. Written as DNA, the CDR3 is TGTGCCTGGATTATTGGGACTAGCGAATACAATGAGCAGTTCTTC.

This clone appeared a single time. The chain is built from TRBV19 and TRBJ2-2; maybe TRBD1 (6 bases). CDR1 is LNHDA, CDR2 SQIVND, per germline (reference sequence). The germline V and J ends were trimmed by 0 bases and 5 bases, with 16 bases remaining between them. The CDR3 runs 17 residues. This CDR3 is CASSIDLGHTGTGELFF. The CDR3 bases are TGTGCCAGTAGTATAGACCTAGGACATACAGGGACCGGGGAGCTGTTTTTT.

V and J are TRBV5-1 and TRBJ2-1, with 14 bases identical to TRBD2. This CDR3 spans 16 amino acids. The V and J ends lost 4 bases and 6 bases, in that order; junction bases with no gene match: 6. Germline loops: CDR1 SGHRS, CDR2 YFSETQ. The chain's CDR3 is CASSPLGLAGVNEQFF. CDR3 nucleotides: TGCGCCAGCAGCCCCCTGGGACTAGCGGGGGTCAATGAGCAGTTCTTC.

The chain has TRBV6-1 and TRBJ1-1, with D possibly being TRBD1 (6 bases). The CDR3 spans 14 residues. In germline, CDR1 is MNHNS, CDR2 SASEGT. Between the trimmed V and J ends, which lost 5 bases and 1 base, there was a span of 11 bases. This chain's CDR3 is CASSKPQGNTEAFF. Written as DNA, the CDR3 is TGTGCCAGCAGTAAGCCACAGGGGAACACTGAAGCTTTCTTT.

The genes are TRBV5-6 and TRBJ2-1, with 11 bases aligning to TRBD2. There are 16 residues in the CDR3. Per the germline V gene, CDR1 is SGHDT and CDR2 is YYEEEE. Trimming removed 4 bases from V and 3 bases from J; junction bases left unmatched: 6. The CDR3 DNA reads TGTGCCAGCAGCCAAGTGACTAGCGGGGTCTACAATGAGCAGTTCTTC. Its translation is CASSQVTSGVYNEQFF.

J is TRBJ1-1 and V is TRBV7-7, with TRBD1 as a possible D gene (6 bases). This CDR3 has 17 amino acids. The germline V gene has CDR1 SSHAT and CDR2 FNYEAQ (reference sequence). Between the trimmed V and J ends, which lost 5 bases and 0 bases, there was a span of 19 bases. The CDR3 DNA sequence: TGTGCCAGCAGCCCACGGCGGCAGGGGATCGTGAACACTGAAGCTTTCTTT. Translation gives CASSPRRQGIVNTEAFF. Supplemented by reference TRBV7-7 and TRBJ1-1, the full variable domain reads GAGVSQSPRYKVTKRGQDVTLRCDPISSHATLYWYQQALGQGPEFLTYFNYEAQPDKSGLPSDRFSAERPEGSISTLTIQRTEQRDSAMYRCASSPRRQGIVNTEAFFGQGTRLTVV.

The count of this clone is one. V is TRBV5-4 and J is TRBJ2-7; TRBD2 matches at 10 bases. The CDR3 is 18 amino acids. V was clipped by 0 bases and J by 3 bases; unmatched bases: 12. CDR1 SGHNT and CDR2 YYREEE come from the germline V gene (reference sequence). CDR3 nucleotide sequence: TGTGCCAGCAGCTTGGGGGGGCTAGCGGGAGTTCTTCACTACGAGCAGTACTTC. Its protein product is CASSLGGLAGVLHYEQYF.

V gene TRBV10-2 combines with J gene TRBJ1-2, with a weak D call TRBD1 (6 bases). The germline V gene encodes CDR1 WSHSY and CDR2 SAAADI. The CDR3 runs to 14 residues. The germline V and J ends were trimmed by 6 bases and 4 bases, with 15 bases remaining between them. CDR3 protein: CASRPDRLGYGYTF. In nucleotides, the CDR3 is TGCGCCAGCAGGCCGGACAGATTGGGCTATGGCTACACCTTC.

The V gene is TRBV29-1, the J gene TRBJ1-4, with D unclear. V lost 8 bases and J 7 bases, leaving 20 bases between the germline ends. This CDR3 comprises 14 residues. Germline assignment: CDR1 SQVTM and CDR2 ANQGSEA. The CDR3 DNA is TGCAGCCGACTCCCGGGTGTTTCGGGTGAAAAACTGTTTTTT. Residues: CSRLPGVSGEKLFF.

The DNA of the CDR3 is TGCGCCAGCAGCCAAGTCTCACAGGGGGGGGCCTATGGCTACACCTTC. Amino acids: CASSQVSQGGAYGYTF. This chain links TRBV4-3 with TRBJ1-2, with 8 bases aligning to TRBD1. J lost 4 bases, V lost 1 base, and 8 bases had no gene match. Germline values: CDR1 LGHNA, CDR2 YSLEER. The CDR3 spans 16 residues.

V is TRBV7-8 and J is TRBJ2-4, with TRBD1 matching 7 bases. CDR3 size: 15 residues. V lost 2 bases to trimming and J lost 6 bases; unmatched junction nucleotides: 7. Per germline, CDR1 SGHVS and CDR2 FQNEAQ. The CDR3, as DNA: TGTGCCAGCAGCTTAATACAGGGGATCGGAAACATTCAGTACTTC. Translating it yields CASSLIQGIGNIQYF.

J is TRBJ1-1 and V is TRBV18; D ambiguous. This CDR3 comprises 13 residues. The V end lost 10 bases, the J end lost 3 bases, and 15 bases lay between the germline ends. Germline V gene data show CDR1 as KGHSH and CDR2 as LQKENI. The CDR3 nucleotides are TGTGCCACTAGAGGATTTGAGGACACTGAAGCTTTCTTT. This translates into CATRGFEDTEAFF.

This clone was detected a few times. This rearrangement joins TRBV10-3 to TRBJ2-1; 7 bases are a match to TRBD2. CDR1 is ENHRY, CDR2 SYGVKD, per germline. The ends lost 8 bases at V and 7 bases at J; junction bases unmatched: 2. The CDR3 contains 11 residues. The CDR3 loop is CAIGRGNEQFF. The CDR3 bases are TGTGCCATCGGGAGGGGAAATGAGCAGTTCTTC.

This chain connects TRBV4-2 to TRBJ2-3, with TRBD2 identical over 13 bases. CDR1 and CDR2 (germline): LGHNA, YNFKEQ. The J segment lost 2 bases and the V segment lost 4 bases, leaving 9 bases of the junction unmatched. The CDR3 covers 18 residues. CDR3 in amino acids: CASSLQATSGGVTDTQYF. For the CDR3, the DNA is TGTGCCAGCAGCCTCCAGGCCACTAGCGGGGGGGTCACAGATACGCAGTATTTT.

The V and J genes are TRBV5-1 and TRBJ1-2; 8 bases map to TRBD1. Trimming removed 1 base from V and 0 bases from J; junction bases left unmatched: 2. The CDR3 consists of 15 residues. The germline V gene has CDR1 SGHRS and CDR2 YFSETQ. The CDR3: CASSLTGGANYGYTF. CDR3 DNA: TGCGCCAGCAGCTTGACAGGGGGAGCTAACTATGGCTACACCTTC.

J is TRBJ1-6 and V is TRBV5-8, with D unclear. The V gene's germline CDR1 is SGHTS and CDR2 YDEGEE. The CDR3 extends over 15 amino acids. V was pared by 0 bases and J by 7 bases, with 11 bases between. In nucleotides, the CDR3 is TGTGCCAGCAGCTTGGACCCCGCGGGGAATTCACCCCTCCACTTT. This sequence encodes CASSLDPAGNSPLHF.

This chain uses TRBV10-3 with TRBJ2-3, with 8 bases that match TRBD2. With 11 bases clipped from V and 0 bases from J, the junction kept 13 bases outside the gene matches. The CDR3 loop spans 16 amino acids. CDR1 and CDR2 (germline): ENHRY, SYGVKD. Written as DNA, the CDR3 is TGTGCCTCATCGATGAAAGCGGGGGCTAGCACAGATACGCAGTATTTT. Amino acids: CASSMKAGASTDTQYF.